The clone carrying this T cell receptor beta chain came up many times. The antigen remains undetermined. The data are from a study of T cells after posttransplantation cyclophosphamide. The CDR3 covers 14 residues. Trimming cost V 4 bases and J 6 bases, with 12 bases left between them. Germline V gene lookup returns CDR1 LNHDA and CDR2 SQIVND (reference sequence). The method was immunoSEQ multiplex PCR; TCRdb's version includes in-frame clones alone and lacks a portion of them. Altogether 20,000 to 25,000 clones were found in the sample, and no singletons occur. Study-level results: Recipient CMV seropositivity and CMV reactivation strongly tracked TRB clonality.

Sequencing input: PBMCs. The chain couples TRBV19 to TRBJ2-2; D is unresolved. The TCR sequence derives from a woman aged 50 to 65 in good health, CMV-negative, and a related stem cell transplant donor. The CDR3 coding sequence is TGTGCCAGTAGTACGGCTACAGACCCCGGGGAGCTGTTTTTT. This encodes CASSTATDPGELFF.